This is a list of T cell receptor beta chains from one sample in a study of cytomegalovirus exposure and HLA in healthy donors. Clones were read by immunoSEQ multiplex PCR, and TCRdb kept only the in-frame ones, dropping some. The sample carries under 300,000 clones, under 80% recorded once. The sequenced sample was PBMCs. These TCRs come from a female donor in good health and CMV-seronegative. Both conserved end residues are part of each CDR3. The D gene is left open where the match is weak. Some rows mark clone size as missing; the rest say once, few, many or name a class of expanded clone.

V	J	D	size	DNA	CDR3
TRBV20-1	TRBJ2-7	TRBD2	NA	TGCAGTGCCAGGACTAGCTCCGAGCAGTACTTC	CSARTSSEQYF
TRBV6-5	TRBJ1-1	TRBD1	NA	TGTGCCAGCAGTACGGACAGGGGTGACACTGAAGCTTTCTTT	CASSTDRGDTEAFF
TRBV11-3	TRBJ2-2	TRBD2	NA	TGTGCCAGCAGACCTCGGACTAGCGGGAGCACCGGGGAGCTGTTTTTT	CASRPRTSGSTGELFF
TRBV7-2	TRBJ2-1	NA	NA	TGTGCCAGCAGACAGGCGCGACAGGTATACAATGAGCAGTTCTTC	CASRQARQVYNEQFF
TRBV5-1	TRBJ2-7	TRBD2	few	TGCGCCAGCAGCTTGGACCTAGCGGGGGAGCAGTACTTC	CASSLDLAGEQYF
TRBV6-1	TRBJ2-6	TRBD1	NA	TGTGCCAGCGGCGAAGGGACAGGGGTAGGTGGGGCCAACGTCCTGACTTTC	CASGEGTGVGGANVLTF
TRBV7-2	TRBJ2-2	TRBD1	NA	TGTGCCAGTGGGTTGGGGGACAGGGCCACCGGGGAGCTGTTTTTT	CASGLGDRATGELFF
TRBV11-3	TRBJ2-7	TRBD1	NA	TGTGCCAGCAGTCTCAGGACAGGCACCTACGAGCAGTACTTC	CASSLRTGTYEQYF
TRBV7-9	TRBJ2-4	NA	NA	TGTGCCAGCAGCTTAACCTCGGTGGACATTCAGTACTTC	CASSLTSVDIQYF
TRBV5-6	TRBJ1-1	TRBD1	few	TGTGCCAGCGGCGGGGCCGGGACAGTGAACACTGAAGCTTTCTTT	CASGGAGTVNTEAFF
TRBV7-9	TRBJ1-1	TRBD1	NA	TGTTCCAGCAGCACAAGGGGGACAGGTCTTGACACTGAAGCTTTCTTT	CSSSTRGTGLDTEAFF
TRBV12-5	TRBJ2-3	TRBD2	NA	TGTGCTAGTGGTTTTCAAGCGGGAGAGGGTACAGATACGCAGTATTTT	CASGFQAGEGTDTQYF
TRBV5-4	TRBJ1-2	NA	NA	TGTGCCAGCAGCCTCCGGGGTGGATACTATGGCTACACCTTC	CASSLRGGYYGYTF
TRBV5-6	TRBJ2-1	NA	NA	TGTGCCAGCAGCTTCGAGGAGGGCGAGCAGTTCTTC	CASSFEEGEQFF
TRBV28	TRBJ2-7	TRBD1	NA	TGTGCCAGCAGTAGTTTCTTGACAGGGGGCTACTACGAGCAGTACTTC	CASSSFLTGGYYEQYF
TRBV6-1	TRBJ2-1	TRBD2	NA	TGTGCCAGCAGTGAGTGGACTAGCGGGGGGGGCTCCTACAATGAGCAGTTCTTC	CASSEWTSGGGSYNEQFF
TRBV7-9	TRBJ2-1	NA	NA	TGTGCCAGCAGCTTAATTTGGGCTAGCCGACCGGCGAACAATGAGCAGTTCTTC	CASSLIWASRPANNEQFF
TRBV5-6	TRBJ1-6	TRBD1	NA	TGTGCCAGCAGCGATACAGGGGCAAGTGGTAATTCACCCCTCCACTTT	CASSDTGASGNSPLHF
TRBV2	TRBJ1-3	TRBD1	NA	TGTGCCAGCAGTGGGGACAGGGGCTCTGGAAACACCATATATTTT	CASSGDRGSGNTIYF
TRBV19	TRBJ2-3	TRBD2	NA	TGTGCCAGTAGTACCTGGACTAGCGGGAAGACAGATACGCAGTATTTT	CASSTWTSGKTDTQYF
TRBV28	TRBJ1-5	TRBD1	NA	TGTGCCAGCAGTCTAGGGGGACAGAATAATCAGCCCCAGCATTTT	CASSLGGQNNQPQHF
TRBV5-1	TRBJ1-1	TRBD1	few	TGCGCCAGCAGTAGGGACAGGCTAAACACTGAAGCTTTCTTT	CASSRDRLNTEAFF
TRBV28	TRBJ2-5	NA	once	TGTGCCAGCAGTTTTCGCGAGGGAAGGCGGGAGACCCAGTACTTC	CASSFREGRRETQYF
TRBV9	TRBJ2-7	TRBD2	NA	TGTGCCAGCAGCGTAGCGCCTAGCGGGAGGTACGAGCAGTACTTC	CASSVAPSGRYEQYF
TRBV4-1	TRBJ1-4	NA	NA	TGCGCCAGCAGCGACGGGGGGGTAGGTGAAAAACTGTTTTTT	CASSDGGVGEKLFF